Shown below are 15 T cell receptor beta chains from a single sample sequenced in a study of human T cells and chemical hapten exposure. Time point of the sample: patch test 3, about 24 weeks after DPC sensitization. Documented treatment: therapeutic diphenylcyclopropenone sensitization with weekly scalp DPC. One entry per CDR3 protein, called by TCRdb with MiXCR from the RACE reads. This table holds 130,000 or so distinct CDR3 sequences, around 11% found once. This specimen was whole blood, taken in connection with sensitization to the hapten diphenylcyclopropenone (DPC). These receptors were collected from a woman between 50 and 59 years old with alopecia areata. Some clones in this sample may be carry-over from other donors' samples.

This clonotype showed up many times. The chain is built from TRBV20-1 and TRBJ2-7, with 12 nucleotides matching TRBD1. The length of the CDR3 is 13 residues. CDR1 is DFQATT, CDR2 SNEGSKA, per germline (reference sequence). V was pared by 5 bases and J by 6 bases, with 5 bases of the junction left unmatched. In nucleotides, the CDR3 is TGCAGTGCTCCGGGACAGGGGGCCAGCGAGCAGTACTTC. This codes for CSAPGQGASEQYF.

This clonotype has only a few counts. The chain combines TRBV12-3 or TRBV12-4 with TRBJ1-5; the D is unclear. The CDR3 consists of 13 residues. The V end lost 0 bases, the J end lost 7 bases, and 7 bases lay between the germline ends. The CDR3 here is CASSLARGQPQHF. The CDR3 bases are TGTGCCAGCAGTTTAGCTAGAGGACAGCCCCAGCATTTT.

V is TRBV6-5 and J is TRBJ1-1, with unresolved D. V lost 4 bases to trimming and J lost 4 bases, with 10 bases between them. Germline values: CDR1 MNHEY, CDR2 SVGAGI. CDR3 length: 13 residues. For the CDR3, the DNA is TGTGCCAGCAGTTTTCAACGAAGCACTGAAGCTTTCTTT. Amino acid sequence: CASSFQRSTEAFF.

Ten or more counts support this clonotype. This CDR3 is CASSQVGGPGGNEQFF. In DNA form, the CDR3 reads TGTGCCAGCAGCCAGGTGGGGGGACCCGGGGGGAATGAGCAGTTCTTC. The chain joins TRBV3-1 to TRBJ2-1; 7 bases match TRBD2. The CDR3 sequence is 16 residues long. The germline V gene encodes CDR1 LGHDT and CDR2 YNNKEL (reference sequence). The junction had 12 bases not matched to a gene; V was cut back by 3 bases and J by 7 bases.

J is TRBJ2-3 and V is TRBV5-1; 8 bases agree with TRBD1. This CDR3 is 17 amino acids long. With 4 bases clipped from V and 4 bases from J, the junction kept 14 bases outside the gene matches. From germline, CDR1 is SGHRS and CDR2 YFSETQ. The CDR3 loop reads CASSPLRDPGGPDTQYF. In nucleotides, the CDR3 is TGCGCCAGCAGCCCTCTCCGGGACCCAGGGGGCCCAGATACGCAGTATTTT.

The chain carries TRBV7-9 and TRBJ2-7; D is perhaps TRBD2 (5 bases). Germline V gives CDR1 SEHNR, CDR2 FQNEAQ (reference sequence). The CDR3 length is 15 residues. Trimming shortened V by 1 base and J by 2 bases, and 12 bases separated the two germline ends. CDR3 protein: CASSLESGPPYEQYF. The CDR3, as DNA: TGTGCCAGCAGCTTAGAGAGCGGACCGCCCTACGAGCAGTACTTC.

This clonotype has only a few counts. The V and J genes are TRBV12-3 or TRBV12-4 and TRBJ1-1, with D possibly TRBD1 on 5 matching bases. The CDR3 runs to 15 residues. Trimming left V 7 bases short and J 0 bases short, with 15 bases between. This CDR3 is CASTRWGYLNTEAFF. CDR3 coding DNA: TGTGCCAGCACCCGGTGGGGCTATTTGAACACTGAAGCTTTCTTT.

V gene TRBV24-1 combines with J gene TRBJ1-2; D unresolved. CDR3 length equals 14 residues. Germline V CDR1 and CDR2: KGHDR, SFDVKD. Here the CDR3 DNA reads TGTGCGCTCCGAGCGGAGCGCCTCTTCTATGGCTACACCTTC. Translation: CALRAERLFYGYTF.

The V gene is TRBV5-1, the J gene TRBJ2-6; D is undetermined. This CDR3 spans 16 amino acids. Germline values: CDR1 SGHRS, CDR2 YFSETQ. Trimming stripped 0 bases from V and 4 bases from J, with 11 bases between. DNA for the CDR3: TGCGCCAGCAGCTTGGAGGGTGTCTCCGGGGCCAACGTCCTGACTTTC. Its protein product is CASSLEGVSGANVLTF.

This clonotype was recorded a few times. The chain joins TRBV11-2 to TRBJ2-3; TRBD1 agrees at 9 bases. The CDR3 totals 15 residues. From germline, CDR1 is SGHAT and CDR2 FQNNGV. The junction had 4 bases not matched to a gene; V was cut back by 3 bases and J by 3 bases. The CDR3 loop is CASSLTGGRTDTQYF. As DNA, the CDR3 is TGTGCCAGCAGCTTGACAGGGGGTCGGACAGATACGCAGTATTTT.

The V gene is TRBV12-3 or TRBV12-4, the J gene TRBJ1-2; D perhaps matches TRBD1 (5 bases). The CDR3 is made up of 13 amino acids. The V end was cut by 4 bases, the J end by 8 bases, with 14 bases between. DNA of the CDR3: TGTGCCAGCAGTTACGGGGGTCTGGGCGGCTACACCTTC. This gives the protein CASSYGGLGGYTF.

This rearrangement joins TRBV6-1 to TRBJ2-6, with 7 bases lining up with TRBD1. The junction had 7 bases not matched to a gene; V was cut back by 5 bases and J by 0 bases. Germline V gene data show CDR1 as MNHNS and CDR2 as SASEGT. The CDR3 is 17 amino acids. The CDR3 here is CASSFRDSLSGANVLTF. The CDR3 DNA follows: TGTGCCAGCAGTTTCCGGGACAGTCTCTCTGGGGCCAACGTCCTGACTTTC.

The V and J genes are TRBV7-2 and TRBJ2-7; D is perhaps TRBD2 (6 bases). This CDR3 is built from 14 residues. Trimming shortened V by 3 bases and J by 6 bases, and 15 bases separated the two germline ends. Per germline, CDR1 SGHTA and CDR2 FQGNSA. The CDR3 loop is CASSFDRESVEQYF. In DNA, the CDR3 is TGTGCCAGCAGCTTCGACCGGGAGTCGGTCGAGCAGTACTTC.

The CDR3 loop reads CASSQAAGGGPYNEQFF. The CDR3 coding sequence is TGTGCCAGCAGCCAAGCGGCGGGCGGGGGGCCTTACAATGAGCAGTTCTTC. The V gene is TRBV4-2, the J gene TRBJ2-1; 8 nucleotides agree with TRBD2. The V segment lost 1 base and the J segment 4 bases; nucleotides outside the gene matches: 9. Germline V gene sequence: CDR1 LGHNA, CDR2 YNFKEQ. The CDR3 has 17 amino acids.

This chain joins TRBV12-3 or TRBV12-4 and TRBJ1-6; no firm D call. The CDR3 covers 14 residues. Trimming left V 6 bases short and J 6 bases short, with 12 bases between. CDR3 region: CASRAQRTNSPLHF. The CDR3 DNA reads TGTGCCAGCAGGGCCCAACGGACTAATTCACCCCTCCACTTT.